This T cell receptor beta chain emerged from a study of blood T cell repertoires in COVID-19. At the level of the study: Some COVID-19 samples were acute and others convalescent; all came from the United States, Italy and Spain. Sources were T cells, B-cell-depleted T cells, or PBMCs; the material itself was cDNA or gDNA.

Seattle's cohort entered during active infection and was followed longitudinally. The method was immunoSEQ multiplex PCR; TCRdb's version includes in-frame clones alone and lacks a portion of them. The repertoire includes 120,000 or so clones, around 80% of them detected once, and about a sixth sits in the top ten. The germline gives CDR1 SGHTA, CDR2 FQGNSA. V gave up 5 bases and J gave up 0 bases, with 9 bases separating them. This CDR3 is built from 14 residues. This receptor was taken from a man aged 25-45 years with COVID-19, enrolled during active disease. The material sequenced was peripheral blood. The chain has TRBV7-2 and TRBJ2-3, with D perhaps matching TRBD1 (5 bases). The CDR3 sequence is CASSPGWSTDTQYF. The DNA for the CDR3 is TGTGCCAGCAGCCCAGGGTGGAGCACAGATACGCAGTATTTT.